The next 10 T cell receptor beta chains were all read from a single sample in a study of metastatic and nonmetastatic thyroid tumors. TCRdb re-analyzed the PCR reads using MiXCR. The top ten clones hold around 20% of a sample with roughly 61,000 clones, more than 3.5% of them seen once. No patient received treatment before thyroid surgery. The source material was blood. The receptor source for this set is a female donor with papillary thyroid cancer or a benign thyroid nodule (not recorded which). Some clones in this sample may be carry-over from other donors' samples.

This clone was counted many times. This sequence joins TRBV12-3 or TRBV12-4 and TRBJ2-7; a possible D gene is TRBD2 (5 bases). The CDR3 contains 16 residues. Between the trimmed V and J ends, which lost 7 bases and 0 bases, there was a span of 19 bases. CDR3 amino acids: CASNTRWDPSSYEQYF. The CDR3 bases are TGTGCCAGCAACACTAGGTGGGATCCGAGCTCCTACGAGCAGTACTTC.

This clone has at least ten counts. The chain combines TRBV9 with TRBJ2-1; TRBD2 aligns across 11 bases. The V gene's germline CDR1 is SGDLS and CDR2 YYNGEE. The CDR3 spans 17 residues. V trimming: 4 bases; J trimming: 12 bases; junction bases outside the gene matches: 18. CDR3 nucleotides: TGTGCCAGCAGCCCTCAGCTAGCGGGAGGAAGGAGGGAGGGGCAGTTCTTC. Protein: CASSPQLAGGRREGQFF. Based on the CDR3 plus reference TRBV9 and TRBJ2-1, the full variable domain is DSGVTQTPKHLITATGQRVTLRCSPRSGDLSVYWYQQSLDQGLQFLIQYYNGEERAKGNILERFSAQQFPDLHSELNLSSLELGDSALYFCASSPQLAGGRREGQFFGPGTRLTVL.

This clone was counted at least ten times. The V and J genes are TRBV30 and TRBJ2-1, with TRBD2 matching 7 bases. Germline CDR1 GTSNPN, CDR2 SVGIG (reference sequence). The V segment lost 3 bases and the J segment 7 bases; nucleotides outside the gene matches: 9. The CDR3 runs to 14 residues. The CDR3 nucleotides read TGTGCCTGGAGCCCACGGGGGGTCCCAAATGAGCAGTTCTTC. Amino acid sequence: CAWSPRGVPNEQFF.

In regard to this clone: Given a much more abundant clone one base away, this may be a read error. The chain employs TRBV18 and TRBJ2-3, with D possibly TRBD2 on 5 matching bases. Germline lookup yields CDR1 KGHSH and CDR2 LQKENI. This CDR3 has 14 residues. V shed 3 bases and J shed 0 bases, with 7 bases lying between them. The CDR3 sequence: CASSPWTSTDTQYF. CDR3 nucleotide sequence: TGTGCCAGCTCACCCTGGACTAGCACAGATACGCAGTATTTT.

This clone was seen ten or more times. The J gene is TRBJ1-5, the V gene TRBV6-1, with a possible D match to TRBD1 (5 bases). The CDR3 totals 16 residues. Germline loops: CDR1 MNHNS, CDR2 SASEGT. Between the trimmed V and J ends, which lost 6 bases and 2 bases, there was a span of 17 bases. The CDR3 nucleotides read TGTGCCAGCAGCCATACCGGGGGGAGTGGCAATCAGCCCCAGCATTTT. This translates into CASSHTGGSGNQPQHF.

The chain combines TRBV3-1 with TRBJ1-2; D not certain. This CDR3 has 13 residues. The ends were cut back, 6 bases at V and 4 bases at J, with 12 bases in the middle. The germline V gene has CDR1 LGHDT and CDR2 YNNKEL (reference sequence). The CDR3 spells CASSPDNTYGYTF. The CDR3 DNA is TGTGCCAGCAGTCCCGACAACACCTATGGCTACACCTTC.

This clone was counted ten times or more. This sequence joins TRBV28 and TRBJ1-5; D ambiguous. This CDR3 contains 16 residues. Between the trimmed V and J ends, which lost 4 bases and 1 base, there was a span of 14 bases. Per the germline V gene, CDR1 is MDHEN and CDR2 is SYDVKM. The CDR3 nucleotides are TGTGCCAGCAGTTATACAGCCCGGGTCAGCAATCAGCCCCAGCATTTT. Amino acids: CASSYTARVSNQPQHF. Together with reference TRBV28 and TRBJ1-5, the CDR3 gives the full variable domain: DVKVTQSSRYLVKRTGEKVFLECVQDMDHENMFWYRQDPGLGLRLIYFSYDVKMKEKGDIPEGYSVSREKKERFSLILESASTNQTSMYLCASSYTARVSNQPQHFGDGTRLSIL.

This clone has a handful of counts. The chain has TRBV6-2 or TRBV6-3 and TRBJ1-1; 9 bases are a match to TRBD1. V shed 6 bases and J 3 bases; nucleotides not matched to a gene: 2. Germline V CDR1 and CDR2: MNHEY, SVGEGT. CDR3 length: 13 residues. CDR3 sequence (DNA): TGTGCCAGCAGGCGGACAGGGGACACTGAAGCTTTCTTT. Its translation is CASRRTGDTEAFF.

To note about this clone: A much larger clonotype is one base distant, so this may be a read error. The V and J genes are TRBV5-4 and TRBJ2-6; D possibly corresponds to TRBD1 (5 bases). Germline V CDR1 and CDR2: SGHNT, YYREEE (reference sequence). The CDR3 totals 20 residues. The CDR3 region is CASSLKLTMTDHSAANVLTF. The CDR3 bases are TGTGCCAGCAGCTTAAAACTAACAATGACAGACCACTCTGCGGCCAACGTCCTGACTTTC.

This clone was found many times. V and J are TRBV15 and TRBJ1-1; D gene unclear. In germline, CDR1 is LNHNV, CDR2 YYDKDF (reference sequence). The V and J ends lost 5 bases and 7 bases respectively, with 11 bases between them. The CDR3 consists of 12 residues. The CDR3 DNA follows: TGTGCCACCAGCCAGAGAGACGGTGAAGCTTTCTTT. It is translated as CATSQRDGEAFF.